Described below is a single T cell receptor (beta chain) sequence and its context. What it recognizes is unknown. The entry originates in a study of T cell responses to AZD1222 COVID-19 vaccine. The study's findings and limits: Recipients of AZD1222 seropositive at baseline numbered only 6 or 7.

Second doses that came at about 4 or about 12 weeks were put together. Germline CDR1 and CDR2: LGHNA and YSLEER. Germline trimming cut 6 bases from V and 1 base from J; bases unmatched to any gene: 16. There are 18 residues in the CDR3. The data were produced by immunoSEQ multiplex PCR, yet TCRdb's version contains in-frame clones alone and is incomplete. The table shows about 120,000 clones, with around 84% occurring only once. The starting material was peripheral blood, obtained 28 days after the second AZD1222 dose. The receptor was isolated from an adult who received the AZD1222 COVID-19 vaccine. This sequence joins TRBV4-3 and TRBJ2-3; TRBD2 agrees at 7 bases. Here the CDR3 reads CASRASGSLAGGTDTQYF. CDR3 sequence (DNA): TGCGCCAGCAGGGCAAGTGGGTCCCTCGCGGGGGGCACAGATACGCAGTATTTT.